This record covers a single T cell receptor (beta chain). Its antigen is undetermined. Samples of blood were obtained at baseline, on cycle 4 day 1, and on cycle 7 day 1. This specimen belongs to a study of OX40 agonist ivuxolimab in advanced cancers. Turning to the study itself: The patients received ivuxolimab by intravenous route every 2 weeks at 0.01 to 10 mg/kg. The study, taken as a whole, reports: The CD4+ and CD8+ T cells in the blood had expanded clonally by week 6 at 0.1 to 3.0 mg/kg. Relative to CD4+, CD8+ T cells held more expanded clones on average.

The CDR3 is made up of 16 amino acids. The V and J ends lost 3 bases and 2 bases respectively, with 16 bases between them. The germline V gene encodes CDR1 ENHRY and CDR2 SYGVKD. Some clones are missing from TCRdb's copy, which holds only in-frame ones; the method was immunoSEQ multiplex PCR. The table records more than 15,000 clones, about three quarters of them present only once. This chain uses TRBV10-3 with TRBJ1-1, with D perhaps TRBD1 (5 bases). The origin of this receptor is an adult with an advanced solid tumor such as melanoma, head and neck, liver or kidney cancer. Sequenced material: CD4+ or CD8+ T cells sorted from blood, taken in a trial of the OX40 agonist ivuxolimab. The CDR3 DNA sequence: TGTGCCATCAGTGAAAATCAGGGCCTGGTTAACACTGAAGCTTTCTTT. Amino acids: CAISENQGLVNTEAFF.